A single sample gave rise to the 8 T cell receptor beta chains below, sequenced in a study of beta chain features in type 1 diabetes. Expressed TCRB transcripts got sequenced, as all isolated RNA was reverse transcribed. Measured with immunoSEQ multiplex PCR; TCRdb has only the in-frame clones, and not every one. Seen here are about 250,000 clones, roughly a tenth observed once, and the top ten hold around 0.017%. Findings of the study overall: Moderate but significant shortening of TCRB CDR3s was recorded in all four CD4+ subsets from Type 1 diabetes patients.

Their antigens remain unidentified. Sequenced material: naive CD4+ T cells from blood. These receptors came from a man aged 30 to 45 with type 1 diabetes.

The chain links TRBV2 to TRBJ1-6; TRBD1 agrees at 7 bases. V trimming: 5 bases; J trimming: 11 bases; junction bases outside the gene matches: 12. From germline, CDR1 is SNHLY and CDR2 FYNNEI. The CDR3 consists of 15 residues. The CDR3 DNA reads TGTGCCAGCAGTCTTAGGACAGGCGGCGGGGCACCCCTCCACTTT. Its protein product is CASSLRTGGGAPLHF.

This clone was recorded a few times. The chain uses TRBV19 and TRBJ2-6, with D unclear. Trimming left V 2 bases short and J 3 bases short, with 5 bases between. CDR3 size: 14 residues. The V gene's germline CDR1 is LNHDA and CDR2 SQIVND (reference sequence). In DNA form, the CDR3 reads TGTGCCAGTAGTATACGGGTTGGGGCCAACGTCCTGACTTTC. It translates to CASSIRVGANVLTF.

The chain carries TRBV7-9 and TRBJ2-1; D is perhaps TRBD1 (6 bases). The CDR3 length is 15 residues. V was pared by 4 bases and J by 6 bases, with 16 bases between. Germline V CDR1 and CDR2: SEHNR, FQNEAQ (reference sequence). The CDR3 DNA follows: TGTGCCAGCAGCTCCCCGGACAGAATGGGCAATGAGCAGTTCTTC. It encodes CASSSPDRMGNEQFF.

This clone was seen a handful of times. For the CDR3, the DNA is TGTGCCAGTAGCTTGACTAGGGCCGAAGCGACCCAGTACTTC. Its protein is CASSLTRAEATQYF. The gene calls are TRBV19 and TRBJ2-5, with D possibly TRBD2 on 6 matching bases. Per germline, CDR1 LNHDA and CDR2 SQIVND (reference sequence). The CDR3 has 14 amino acids. The V and J ends lost 6 bases and 7 bases respectively, with 18 bases between them.

Many counts were recorded for this clone. The DNA of the CDR3 is TGCAGCGTTGAAGGGGGAGATGATACGCAGTATTTT. Its translation: CSVEGGDDTQYF. V and J are TRBV29-1 and TRBJ2-3; possibly TRBD2 for D (5 bases). This CDR3 spans 12 amino acids. From germline, CDR1 is SQVTM and CDR2 ANQGSEA. Trimming pared 1 base from V and 6 bases from J, leaving 8 bases between.

The V and J genes are TRBV5-3 and TRBJ1-5; 9 nucleotides match TRBD1. TRBV5-3 falls under the ORF class, with uncertain function. V trimming: 4 bases; J trimming: 3 bases; junction bases outside the gene matches: 8. The CDR3 contains 16 residues. CDR3 sequence: CARSANRGRDNQPQHF. The CDR3 bases are TGTGCCAGAAGCGCGAACAGGGGGCGAGACAATCAGCCCCAGCATTTT.

This clone was detected only a few times. The chain joins TRBV28 to TRBJ2-7; possibly TRBD1 for D (6 bases). CDR3 length: 14 amino acids. The V gene lost 5 bases and the J gene lost 4 bases, with 15 bases spanning the gap. Germline V CDR1 and CDR2: MDHEN, SYDVKM. The chain's CDR3 is CASSQTGSVYEQYF. CDR3 nucleotides: TGTGCCAGCAGTCAGACAGGCTCTGTATACGAGCAGTACTTC.

The sample holds a few counts of this clone. The rearrangement uses TRBV9 and TRBJ1-2; a weak D match, TRBD1 (6 bases). CDR3 length equals 14 residues. CDR1 is SGDLS and CDR2 is YYNGEE in the germline V gene. V lost 3 bases and J lost 2, with 11 bases in between. CDR3 in amino acids: CASSANTGNYGYTF. In DNA, the CDR3 is TGTGCCAGCAGCGCTAACACAGGGAACTATGGCTACACCTTC.